These T cell receptor beta chains were read from a single sample in a study of tumor-infiltrating lymphocytes in primary liver carcinoma. One entry per CDR3 protein, called by TCRdb with MiXCR from the multiplex PCR reads. The table includes 310,000 or so distinct CDR3 sequences, nearly 60% detected once. Sequencing was done on a sample of peripheral blood. The receptors derive from a woman in her twenties or thirties with primary liver carcinoma and hepatitis B virus infection. Each CDR3 is given with its conserved first and last residue. Fields, in order: V gene, clone size, D gene, J gene, CDR3 DNA, CDR3 protein. The D gene is left open where the match is weak. The size field is filled for only some rows; it gives once, few, many or a size class.

v_gene: TRBV6-5; abundance: many; d_gene: -; j_gene: TRBJ1-2; CDR3nt: TGTGCCAGCAGTTACCTAAGGACGTTTGGATATGGCTACACCTTC; CDR3aa: CASSYLRTFGYGYTF
v_gene: TRBV12-3/TRBV12-4; abundance: -; d_gene: -; j_gene: TRBJ2-5; CDR3nt: TGTGTCAGCAGTTGGTCGGTTCCGACGGAGACCCAGTACTTC; CDR3aa: CVSSWSVPTETQYF
v_gene: TRBV29-1; abundance: many; d_gene: -; j_gene: TRBJ2-7; CDR3nt: TGCAGCGCTGGGACATACTCCTACGAGCAGTACTTC; CDR3aa: CSAGTYSYEQYF
v_gene: TRBV29-1; abundance: -; d_gene: -; j_gene: TRBJ1-2; CDR3nt: TGCAGCATTGAAGATGGCGGACCTCTCTATGGCTACACCTTC; CDR3aa: CSIEDGGPLYGYTF
v_gene: TRBV10-3; abundance: few; d_gene: -; j_gene: TRBJ2-3; CDR3nt: TGTGCCATCGGGGCCTCCACGGGCACAGATACGCAGTATTTT; CDR3aa: CAIGASTGTDTQYF
v_gene: TRBV7-9; abundance: -; d_gene: -; j_gene: TRBJ2-5; CDR3nt: TGTGCCAGCAGCTCATGGGACATCCAAGAGACCCAGTACTTC; CDR3aa: CASSSWDIQETQYF
v_gene: TRBV11-2; abundance: -; d_gene: -; j_gene: TRBJ2-7; CDR3nt: TGTGCTAGCAGCTTTCCGGTGGGGTACGAGCAGTACTTC; CDR3aa: CASSFPVGYEQYF
v_gene: TRBV28; abundance: -; d_gene: -; j_gene: TRBJ2-1; CDR3nt: TGTGCCAGCAGACAAGAGGGCCGGGGGAGGAATAAGCAGTTCTTC; CDR3aa: CASRQEGRGRNKQFF
v_gene: TRBV29-1; abundance: many; d_gene: -; j_gene: TRBJ2-3; CDR3nt: TGCAGCGTTGACAGGGTGGGAGGTTCCACAGATACGCAGTATTTT; CDR3aa: CSVDRVGGSTDTQYF
v_gene: TRBV11-2; abundance: -; d_gene: TRBD2; j_gene: TRBJ2-2; CDR3nt: TGTGCCAGCAGCTCTGTAGCGGGAGAGGCTACCGGGGAGCCGTTTTTT; CDR3aa: CASSSVAGEATGEPFF
v_gene: TRBV28; abundance: -; d_gene: -; j_gene: TRBJ2-1; CDR3nt: TGTGCCAGCAGGTCTAGGGGGAGGGTGATGAATGGGCGGTTCTTC; CDR3aa: CASRSRGRVMNGRFF
v_gene: TRBV6-2/TRBV6-3; abundance: many; d_gene: -; j_gene: TRBJ2-7; CDR3nt: TGTGCCAGCACCTCCCAACGACAGTCCTACGAGCAGTACTTC; CDR3aa: CASTSQRQSYEQYF
v_gene: TRBV14; abundance: few; d_gene: -; j_gene: TRBJ1-6; CDR3nt: TGTGCCAGCAGCCAAGGAATAAGAACAGGGCTTAATTCACCCCTCCACTTT; CDR3aa: CASSQGIRTGLNSPLHF